Listed here are 24 T cell receptor beta chains from one sample, sequenced in a study of CD8+CD57+ T cells in acquired aplastic anemia. For CDR3 and TCR beta VDJ profiling, genomic DNA was the template used. One entry per CDR3 protein results from TCRdb running MiXCR on the reads. This table holds around 200,000 distinct CDR3 sequences, approximately 52% found once. Sequences were obtained from sorted CD4+, CD8+, or CD8+CD57+ T cells (not recorded which) from PBMCs. The source of these receptors is a human donor in good health, serving as a control.

This clonotype showed up many times. The CDR3 is CASSVGPLSYEQYF. The CDR3 coding sequence is TGTGCCAGCAGTGTGGGACCTCTCTCCTACGAGCAGTACTTC. This chain links TRBV6-2 or TRBV6-3 with TRBJ2-7; D possibly matches TRBD1 or TRBD2 (5 bases each). V dropped 5 bases and J dropped 0 bases, with 11 bases sitting between them. In germline, CDR1 is MNHEY, CDR2 SVGEGT. CDR3 length equals 14 residues.

The V and J genes are TRBV11-2 and TRBJ1-1, with a possible D match to TRBD1 (6 bases). Germline V lookup: CDR1 SGHAT, CDR2 FQNNGV. The CDR3 contains 18 residues. Trimming pared 0 bases from V and 0 bases from J, leaving 17 bases between. The CDR3 reads CASSLERGRGGLNTEAFF. The DNA for the CDR3 is TGTGCCAGCAGCTTAGAACGGGGGCGGGGGGGTCTGAACACTGAAGCTTTCTTT. The entire variable domain, with the rest obtained from reference TRBV11-2 and TRBJ1-1, is as follows: EAGVAQSPRYKIIEKRQSVAFWCNPISGHATLYWYQQILGQGPKLLIQFQNNGVVDDSQLPKDRFSAERLKGVDSTLKIQPAKLEDSAVYLCASSLERGRGGLNTEAFFGQGTRLTVV.

CDR3 sequence reads: CATSRVGGAGQPQHF. In DNA, the CDR3 is TGTGCCACCAGCAGAGTCGGGGGGGCAGGTCAGCCCCAGCATTTT. The gene calls are TRBV15 and TRBJ1-5; perhaps TRBD1 as D (6 bases). With 1 base removed from V and 6 bases from J, the gap between germline ends came to 13 bases. CDR3 length: 15 amino acids. Germline-derived CDR1 and CDR2 are LNHNV and YYDKDF (reference sequence).

V gene TRBV24-1 combines with J gene TRBJ1-5; 8 bases align to TRBD1. This CDR3 is 15 amino acids long. V gave up 2 bases and J gave up 9 bases; unmatched junction bases: 8. Germline CDR1 KGHDR, CDR2 SFDVKD. In DNA form, the CDR3 reads TGTGCCACCAGTGATTCTGGACAGGGATGGGTGCCCCAGCATTTT. It specifies CATSDSGQGWVPQHF.

This clonotype was observed at least ten times. J is TRBJ2-5 and V is TRBV7-9, with 12 bases fitting TRBD2. V shed 0 bases and J 0 bases; nucleotides not matched to a gene: 5. The germline V gene encodes CDR1 SEHNR and CDR2 FQNEAQ (reference sequence). The CDR3 extends over 18 amino acids. CDR3 nucleotides: TGTGCCAGCAGCTTAGCCGGAACTAGCGGGGGGTACCAAGAGACCCAGTACTTC. It specifies CASSLAGTSGGYQETQYF.

The chain couples TRBV24-1 to TRBJ1-3, with 7 bases lining up with TRBD1. The V gene end was trimmed by 5 bases and the J gene end by 0 bases; junction bases not matched to a gene: 9. The CDR3 length is 17 residues. Germline-derived CDR1 and CDR2 are KGHDR and SFDVKD. The CDR3 region is CATSGTGNPSSGNTIYF. CDR3 nucleotide sequence: TGTGCCACCAGTGGGACAGGTAACCCGTCCTCTGGAAACACCATATATTTT.

With respect to this clonotype: A much larger clone differs by one base, so this may be a read error. V and J are TRBV6-5 and TRBJ1-6; 7 positions agree with TRBD1. V lost 5 bases, J lost 9 bases, and 13 bases stayed unmatched. CDR1 and CDR2 (germline): MNHEY, SVGAGI. The CDR3 contains 16 residues. The DNA of the CDR3 is TGTGCCAGCAGTCGAATAACCGGGGCAGGGGGTTCACCCCTCCACTTT. Translation: CASSRITGAGGSPLHF.

The chain links TRBV7-3 to TRBJ2-5; D is unclear. V lost 2 bases and J 0 bases, leaving 4 bases between the germline ends. The CDR3 has 13 residues. Germline CDR1 and CDR2: SGHTA and FQGTGA. The DNA of the CDR3 is TGTGCCAGCAGCTTATTTGACCAAGAGACCCAGTACTTC. It encodes CASSLFDQETQYF.

This chain joins TRBV15 and TRBJ1-3, with D perhaps TRBD1 (5 bases). Germline CDR1 reads LNHNV; CDR2 reads YYDKDF (reference sequence). CDR3 size: 15 residues. The ends were cut back, 4 bases at V and 0 bases at J, with 10 bases in the middle. CDR3 sequence: CATSMEGYSGNTIYF. DNA of the CDR3: TGTGCCACCAGCATGGAGGGGTACTCTGGAAACACCATATATTTT.

This clonotype has more than one count but fewer than ten. The rearrangement links TRBV29-1 to TRBJ2-7; no clear D gene. CDR1 and CDR2 from the germline V gene are SQVTM and ANQGSEA. This CDR3 spans 11 amino acids. V dropped 4 bases and J dropped 0 bases, with 4 bases sitting between them. The CDR3 spells CSVAGSYEQYF. The CDR3 DNA reads TGCAGCGTTGCTGGCTCCTACGAGCAGTACTTC.

This clonotype has at least ten counts. V is TRBV6-2 or TRBV6-3 and J is TRBJ2-3; TRBD1 matches 10 bases. CDR1 MNHEY and CDR2 SVGEGT come from the germline V gene. The CDR3 is 14 amino acids. V was pared by 6 bases and J by 5 bases, with 5 bases of the junction left unmatched. The CDR3 reads CASSGTGVRDTQYF. The DNA for the CDR3 is TGTGCCAGCAGCGGGACAGGGGTGAGAGATACGCAGTATTTT.

The sample holds one count of this clonotype. J is TRBJ1-2 and V is TRBV7-2, with D unresolved. Germline CDR1 and CDR2: SGHTA and FQGNSA. The germline V and J ends were trimmed by 1 base and 5 bases, with 8 bases remaining between them. The CDR3 covers 13 residues. The CDR3 DNA sequence: TGTGCCAGCAGCTTAGAGGTTACTTATGGCTACACCTTC. Its protein product is CASSLEVTYGYTF.

The chain employs TRBV29-1 and TRBJ1-1; D uncertain. The CDR3 consists of 14 residues. The V gene lost 7 bases and the J gene lost 3 bases, with 18 bases spanning the gap. Per germline, CDR1 SQVTM and CDR2 ANQGSEA. CDR3 loop: CSDSVGSWDTEAFF. As DNA, the CDR3 is TGCAGCGACTCCGTGGGGAGTTGGGACACTGAAGCTTTCTTT.

As for this clonotype: This may come from a read error, since a much larger clone is one base off. V is TRBV28 and J is TRBJ2-7; 8 positions match TRBD1. Germline V gene sequence: CDR1 MDHEN, CDR2 SYDVKM. This CDR3 has 15 residues. The chain's CDR3 is CASRATGAPSYGQYF. CDR3 bases: TGTGCCAGCAGGGCGACAGGGGCGCCCTCCTACGGGCAGTACTTC.

This clonotype has a count of ten or more. J is TRBJ2-5 and V is TRBV5-5, with D perhaps TRBD1 or TRBD2 (5 bases each). The CDR3 is made up of 16 amino acids. Trimming cost V 6 bases and J 5 bases, with 23 bases left between them. CDR1 is SGHKS, CDR2 YYEKEE, per germline (reference sequence). The CDR3 loop is CASNTNHEGIGETQYF. CDR3 bases: TGTGCCAGCAACACCAACCACGAGGGGATTGGCGAGACCCAGTACTTC.

The chain links TRBV20-1 to TRBJ2-2; tentative D call: TRBD2 (6 bases). V lost 1 base, J lost 6 bases, and 6 bases lay in between. CDR3 length equals 12 residues. Germline V lookup: CDR1 DFQATT, CDR2 SNEGSKA (reference sequence). The CDR3 loop is CSARGGAGELFF. CDR3 in DNA: TGCAGTGCTAGAGGGGGGGCCGGGGAGCTGTTTTTT.

This chain uses TRBV2 with TRBJ2-3; possibly TRBD1 for D (6 bases). Germline CDR1 is SNHLY and CDR2 is FYNNEI. This CDR3 is 15 amino acids long. Trimming cost V 6 bases and J 4 bases, with 17 bases left between them. CDR3 coding DNA: TGTGCCAGCAGGTCTGATCTCGGGACACCAGATACGCAGTATTTT. It yields the protein CASRSDLGTPDTQYF. Filled out from reference TRBV2 and TRBJ2-3, the complete variable domain reads EPEVTQTPSHQVTQMGQEVILRCVPISNHLYFYWYRQILGQKVEFLVSFYNNEISEKSEIFDDQFSVERPDGSNFTLKIRSTKLEDSAMYFCASRSDLGTPDTQYFGPGTRLTVL.

V gene TRBV29-1 combines with J gene TRBJ2-1; D is uncertain. CDR1 and CDR2 from the germline V gene are SQVTM and ANQGSEA. The V end was cut by 6 bases, the J end by 5 bases, with 8 bases between. The CDR3 covers 11 residues. For the CDR3, the DNA is TGCAGCGTCCCAACTAACAATGAGCAGTTCTTC. Protein: CSVPTNNEQFF.

The chain carries TRBV5-5 and TRBJ2-7; D gene ambiguous. Germline loops: CDR1 SGHKS, CDR2 YYEKEE (reference sequence). Trimming removed 4 bases from V and 0 bases from J, with 14 bases in between. This CDR3 has 15 residues. CDR3 nucleotides: TGTGCCAGCAGCCTGGTGGGGTTCAGCTCCTACGAGCAGTACTTC. It codes for CASSLVGFSSYEQYF.

The chain uses TRBV15 and TRBJ2-3; D is undetermined. Germline CDR1 is LNHNV and CDR2 is YYDKDF (reference sequence). This CDR3 is 14 amino acids long. The germline V and J ends were trimmed by 0 bases and 8 bases, with 12 bases remaining between them. In DNA, the CDR3 is TGTGCCACCAGCAGAGACCGGGCGAGAACTACGCAGTATTTT. Translating gives CATSRDRARTTQYF.

The chain has TRBV15 and TRBJ1-1; 7 nucleotides line up with TRBD1. This CDR3 comprises 13 residues. Unmatched junction bases numbered 8, after V lost 5 bases and J lost 8 bases. Germline CDR1 LNHNV, CDR2 YYDKDF (reference sequence). For the CDR3, the DNA is TGTGCCACCAGCGTGGGCCAGGGGGGGGAAGCTTTCTTT. Amino acids: CATSVGQGGEAFF.

This chain links TRBV5-6 with TRBJ2-5; D is undetermined. Germline values: CDR1 SGHDT, CDR2 YYEEEE. V shed 4 bases and J shed 5 bases, with 6 bases lying between them. CDR3 length: 11 residues. The CDR3 DNA reads as TGTGCCAGCAGCGACGCGGAGACCCAGTACTTC. Amino acids: CASSDAETQYF. Drawing the rest from reference TRBV5-6 and TRBJ2-5, the complete variable domain is DAGVTQSPTHLIKTRGQQVTLRCSPKSGHDTVSWYQQALGQGPQFIFQYYEEEERQRGNFPDRFSGHQFPNYSSELNVNALLLGDSALYLCASSDAETQYFGPGTRLLVL.

This clonotype was recorded many times. This chain links TRBV11-3 with TRBJ1-1; D unclear. CDR1 is SGHNT, CDR2 YENEEA, per germline. This CDR3 region has 13 residues. Trimming took 5 bases from V and 0 from J, leaving 7 bases between them. The CDR3 sequence is CASSRAMNTEAFF. In DNA form, the CDR3 reads TGTGCCAGCAGCCGGGCGATGAACACTGAAGCTTTCTTT.

The chain combines TRBV4-1 with TRBJ1-5; 7 bases map to TRBD1. The length of the CDR3 is 15 residues. V dropped 3 bases and J dropped 4; count of bases not matched to a gene: 6. Germline CDR1 and CDR2: MGHRA and YSYEKL. The DNA of the CDR3 is TGCGCCAGCAGCCATCCAGGACAGGTAAATCAGCCCCAGCATTTT. As protein: CASSHPGQVNQPQHF.